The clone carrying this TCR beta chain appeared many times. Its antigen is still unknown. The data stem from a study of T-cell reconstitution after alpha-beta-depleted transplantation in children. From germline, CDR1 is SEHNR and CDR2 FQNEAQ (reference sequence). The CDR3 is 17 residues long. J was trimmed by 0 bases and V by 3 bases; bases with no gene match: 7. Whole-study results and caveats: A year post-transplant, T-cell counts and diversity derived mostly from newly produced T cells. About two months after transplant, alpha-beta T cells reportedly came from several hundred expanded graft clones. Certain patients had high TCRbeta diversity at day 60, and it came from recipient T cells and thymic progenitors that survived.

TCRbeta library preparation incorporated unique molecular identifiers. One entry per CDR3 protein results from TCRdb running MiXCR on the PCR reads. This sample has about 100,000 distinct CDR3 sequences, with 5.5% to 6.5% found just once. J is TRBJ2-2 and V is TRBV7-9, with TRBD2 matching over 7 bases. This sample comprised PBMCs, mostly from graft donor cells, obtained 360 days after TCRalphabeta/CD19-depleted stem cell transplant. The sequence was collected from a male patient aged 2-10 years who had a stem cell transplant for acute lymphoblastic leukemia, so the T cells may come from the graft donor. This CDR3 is CASSFPRTSPNTGELFF. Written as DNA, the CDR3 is TGTGCCAGCAGCTTTCCCAGGACTAGTCCGAACACCGGGGAGCTGTTTTTT.